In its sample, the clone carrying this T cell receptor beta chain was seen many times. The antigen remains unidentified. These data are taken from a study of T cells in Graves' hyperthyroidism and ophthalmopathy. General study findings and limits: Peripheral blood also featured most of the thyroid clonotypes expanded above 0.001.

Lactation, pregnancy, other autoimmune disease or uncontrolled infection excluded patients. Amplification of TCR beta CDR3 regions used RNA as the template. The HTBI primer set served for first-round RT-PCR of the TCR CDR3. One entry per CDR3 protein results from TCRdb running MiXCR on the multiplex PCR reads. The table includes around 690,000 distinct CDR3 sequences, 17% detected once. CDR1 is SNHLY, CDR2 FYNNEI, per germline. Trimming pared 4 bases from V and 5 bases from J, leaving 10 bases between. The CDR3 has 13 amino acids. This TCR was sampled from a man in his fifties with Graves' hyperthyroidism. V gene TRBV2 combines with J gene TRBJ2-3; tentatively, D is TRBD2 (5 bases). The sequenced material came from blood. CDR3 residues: CASSGAEGDTQYF. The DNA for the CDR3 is TGTGCCAGCAGTGGAGCGGAAGGAGATACGCAGTATTTT.